What follows are 7 T cell receptor beta chains derived from one specimen sequenced in a study of T cell responses to AZD1222 COVID-19 vaccine. Sequenced by immunoSEQ multiplex PCR; TCRdb stores in-frame clones only, minus some. The sample includes roughly 97,000 clones, about nine tenths of them seen just once. The sample was peripheral blood, taken 28 days after the second dose of the MenACWY control vaccine. These receptors all come from an adult who received the MenACWY meningococcal vaccine as a control.

The V call is TRBV2, the J call TRBJ2-7; 7 positions match TRBD2. This CDR3 is 14 amino acids long. The J segment lost 3 bases and the V segment lost 4 bases, leaving 6 bases of the junction unmatched. Looked up from germline, CDR1 is SNHLY and CDR2 is FYNNEI. CDR3 nucleotide sequence: TGTGCCAGCAGTGGCGGCGGGGGATACTACGAGCAGTACTTC. Translation: CASSGGGGYYEQYF. Supplemented by reference TRBV2 and TRBJ2-7, the full variable domain reads EPEVTQTPSHQVTQMGQEVILRCVPISNHLYFYWYRQILGQKVEFLVSFYNNEISEKSEIFDDQFSVERPDGSNFTLKIRSTKLEDSAMYFCASSGGGGYYEQYFGPGTRLTVT.

The J gene is TRBJ2-7, the V gene TRBV23-1; D might be TRBD1 (6 bases). TRBV23-1 is recorded as an ORF, its role being uncertain. The CDR3 is 17 amino acids. The V end lost 0 bases, the J end lost 2 bases, and 17 bases lay between the germline ends. The chain's CDR3 is CASSQSTGSNLTYEQYF. The CDR3 DNA sequence: TGCGCCAGCAGTCAATCGACAGGCTCCAATTTGACCTACGAGCAGTACTTC.

V usage is TRBV29-1 and J usage is TRBJ1-2; D is unclear. Trimming removed 0 bases from V and 4 bases from J, with 6 bases in between. This CDR3 spans 12 amino acids. Germline lookup yields CDR1 SQVTM and CDR2 ANQGSEA. The CDR3 reads CSVEDRTYGYTF. CDR3 nucleotides: TGCAGCGTTGAAGATCGCACCTATGGCTACACCTTC.

J is TRBJ1-4 and V is TRBV4-1, with 12 positions matching TRBD1. Germline V gene lookup returns CDR1 MGHRA and CDR2 YSYEKL. This CDR3 comprises 17 residues. Germline trimming cut 4 bases from V and 2 bases from J; bases unmatched to any gene: 5. For the CDR3, the DNA is TGCGCCAGCAGCCTGTCCGGGACAGGGGGCACTAATGAAAAACTGTTTTTT. This translates into CASSLSGTGGTNEKLFF.

This clone has just one count. V is TRBV19 and J is TRBJ1-1, with 10 bases identical to TRBD1. With V trimmed by 5 bases and J by 4 bases, 10 bases remained unmatched. The germline V gene encodes CDR1 LNHDA and CDR2 SQIVND (reference sequence). CDR3 length: 16 amino acids. In DNA, the CDR3 is TGTGCCAGTAGTGCCCGGAGACAGGGGGCGGTCACTGAAGCTTTCTTT. Translated: CASSARRQGAVTEAFF.

The gene calls are TRBV28 and TRBJ1-5; 7 bases match TRBD1. CDR1 and CDR2 (germline): MDHEN, SYDVKM. CDR3 length equals 15 residues. After removal of 6 bases from V and 1 base from J, the junction contained 6 bases not matched to a gene. The CDR3 bases are TGTGCCAGCAGAAACAGGGGATTGAGCAATCAGCCCCAGCATTTT. Translation: CASRNRGLSNQPQHF.

J is TRBJ2-1 and V is TRBV3-1 (or the pseudogene TRBV3-2); D might be TRBD1 or TRBD2, each matching 5 bases. V shed 6 bases and J shed 0 bases, with 12 bases lying between them. The germline CDR1 and CDR2 sequences are LGHDT and YNNKEL (reference sequence). The CDR3 length is 15 residues. The CDR3 spells CASRTEGSSYNEQFF. In DNA, the CDR3 is TGTGCCAGCAGAACCGAGGGGAGCTCCTACAATGAGCAGTTCTTC.